These 27 T cell receptor beta chains were sequenced from one sample in a study of shared clonotypes between healthy human individuals. The naive CD8 subset, CD45RO-negative cells positively selected for CCR7, excluded terminally differentiated effector memory CD45RA+ cells. The method was immunoSEQ multiplex PCR; TCRdb's version includes in-frame clones alone and lacks a portion of them. The sample has approximately 590,000 clones, just under 97% seen once. Sequencing input: naive CD8+ T cells sorted from blood. These TCRs come from a woman aged 25 to 39 in good health.

This clone is a singleton in its sample. The V call is TRBV21-1, the J call TRBJ2-5; TRBD1, the table's D call, was not compared with the DNA. TRBV21-1 is termed a pseudogene. This CDR3 is 15 amino acids long. The CDR3 region has the DNA TGTGCCAGCACCCCCGGGACAGTTGGGCAACAGACCCAGTACTTC. Its translation is CASTPGTVGQQTQYF.

Of note for this clone: In the same sample, other DNA sequences code for this CDR3. V gene TRBV28 combines with J gene TRBJ1-5; D remains unclear. The CDR3 extends over 14 amino acids. Trimming removed 2 bases at V and 2 bases at J, with 7 bases between. Germline assignment: CDR1 MDHEN and CDR2 SYDVKM. The CDR3 coding sequence is TGTGCCAGCAGTTTAGCCGTGGGCAATCAGCCCCAGCATTTT. As protein: CASSLAVGNQPQHF.

The chain recombines TRBV19 with TRBJ2-1, with D perhaps TRBD1 (5 bases). CDR3 length: 12 amino acids. Trimming took off 2 bases at V and 10 bases at J, with 9 bases between the two ends. Per germline, CDR1 LNHDA and CDR2 SQIVND (reference sequence). The DNA of the CDR3 is TGTGCCAGTAGTATACAGGGTACGGAGCAGTTCTTC. Protein sequence: CASSIQGTEQFF.

The chain couples TRBV19 to TRBJ2-5; maybe TRBD1 (5 bases). The V and J ends lost 3 bases and 4 bases respectively, with 12 bases between them. The CDR3 length is 14 residues. Germline CDR1 is LNHDA and CDR2 is SQIVND (reference sequence). This CDR3 reads CASSITGWGETQYF. As DNA, the CDR3 is TGTGCCAGTAGTATCACAGGTTGGGGAGAGACCCAGTACTTC. Using reference TRBV19 and TRBJ2-5 for the parts outside the CDR3, the full variable domain is DGGITQSPKYLFRKEGQNVTLSCEQNLNHDAMYWYRQDPGQGLRLIYYSQIVNDFQKGDIAEGYSVSREKKESFPLTVTSAQKNPTAFYLCASSITGWGETQYFGPGTRLLVL.

V and J are TRBV7-6 and TRBJ2-2; no firm D call. Trimming removed 1 base from V and 0 bases from J, with 9 bases in between. This CDR3 is 16 amino acids long. In germline, CDR1 is SGHVS, CDR2 FNYEAQ. Here the CDR3 reads CASSLVAAPNTGELFF. The CDR3 nucleotides are TGTGCCAGCAGCTTAGTGGCAGCTCCGAACACCGGGGAGCTGTTTTTT.

The CDR3 loop is CASSDRRILNTEAFF. In DNA form, the CDR3 reads TGTGCCAGCAGTGACAGGAGAATATTGAACACTGAAGCTTTCTTT. The chain carries TRBV2 and TRBJ1-1; no clear D. Trimming left V 3 bases short and J 0 bases short, with 11 bases between. This CDR3 spans 15 amino acids. CDR1 and CDR2 (germline): SNHLY, FYNNEI.

The rearrangement links TRBV5-1 to TRBJ1-1; no reliable D call. The CDR3 has 14 residues. Germline V gene data show CDR1 as SGHRS and CDR2 as YFSETQ. Trimming removed 4 bases at V and 1 base at J, with 11 bases between. The CDR3 DNA is TGCGCCAGCAGCGTGGACGACACGAACACTGAAGCTTTCTTT. Its translation is CASSVDDTNTEAFF.

The chain carries TRBV28 and TRBJ2-7; the D is unclear. Germline assignment: CDR1 MDHEN and CDR2 SYDVKM. This CDR3 region has 15 residues. V was shortened by 6 bases and J by 6 bases, with 21 bases between the two germline ends. As DNA, the CDR3 is TGTGCCAGCAGCGGAAATTCTAGTCCTTCCCCCGAGCAGTACTTC. This sequence encodes CASSGNSSPSPEQYF.

The chain combines TRBV10-1 with TRBJ2-2, with TRBD2 as a possible D gene (5 bases). CDR1 WNHNN and CDR2 SYGVQD come from the germline V gene (reference sequence). This CDR3 contains 15 residues. Deletions cut 3 bases from V and 2 bases from J, with 10 bases between. The CDR3 reads CASSDLADNTGELFF. The CDR3 DNA follows: TGCGCCAGCAGTGATCTAGCTGACAACACCGGGGAGCTGTTTTTT.

V usage is TRBV30 and J usage is TRBJ2-3; tentatively, D is TRBD1 (5 bases). The ends were cut back, 1 base at V and 6 bases at J, with 11 bases in the middle. Germline V gives CDR1 GTSNPN, CDR2 SVGIG (reference sequence). This CDR3 has 13 amino acids. DNA of the CDR3: TGTGCCTGGAGTGGTTCTGGGGCGGATACGCAGTATTTT. It codes for CAWSGSGADTQYF. The entire variable domain, with the rest obtained from reference TRBV30 and TRBJ2-3, is as follows: SQTIHQWPATLVQPVGSPLSLECTVEGTSNPNLYWYRQAAGRGLQLLFYSVGIGQISSEVPQNLSASRPQDRQFILSSKKLLLSDSGFYLCAWSGSGADTQYFGPGTRLTVL.

The chain employs TRBV2 and TRBJ2-3, with D maybe TRBD2 (6 bases). This CDR3 has 14 residues. V was clipped by 3 bases and J by 3 bases, with 10 bases between them. Germline values: CDR1 SNHLY, CDR2 FYNNEI. The CDR3 DNA is TGTGCCAGCAGTGAGGACTACAATACAGATACGCAGTATTTT. Residues: CASSEDYNTDTQYF.

The chain employs TRBV4-1 and TRBJ1-5; no reliable D call. The V gene's germline CDR1 is MGHRA and CDR2 YSYEKL. There are 15 residues in the CDR3. V was cut by 0 bases and J by 6 bases, with 12 bases left in between. The CDR3 spells CASSQDATGGQPQHF. The CDR3 nucleotides read TGCGCCAGCAGCCAAGATGCGACTGGCGGTCAGCCCCAGCATTTT.

This clone was recorded once. This chain joins TRBV6-5 and TRBJ2-1, with D uncertain. Germline CDR1 reads MNHEY; CDR2 reads SVGAGI. This CDR3 is 13 amino acids long. V lost 0 bases, J lost 5 bases, and 5 bases lay in between. CDR3 DNA sequence: TGTGCCAGCAGTTACTCGTCGGACAATGAGCAGTTCTTC. Translation gives CASSYSSDNEQFF.

The chain combines TRBV13 with TRBJ2-7, with D perhaps matching TRBD1 or TRBD2 (5 bases each). Trimming removed 5 bases from V and 3 bases from J, with 17 bases in between. Germline CDR1 and CDR2: PRHDT and FYEKMQ (reference sequence). The CDR3 extends over 15 amino acids. The CDR3 sequence: CASSPTRDANYEQYF. CDR3 sequence (DNA): TGTGCCAGCAGCCCAACCCGGGACGCTAACTACGAGCAGTACTTC.

This chain links TRBV10-3 with TRBJ1-5, with a weak D call TRBD1 (5 bases). Trimming left V 7 bases short and J 3 bases short, with 10 bases between. There are 13 residues in the CDR3. Germline V CDR1 and CDR2: ENHRY, SYGVKD. DNA of the CDR3: TGTGCCATCAATCAGGGAAACAATCAGCCCCAGCATTTT. Its protein product is CAINQGNNQPQHF.

This clone was seen just once. This sequence joins TRBV27 and TRBJ2-5; no definite D call. V was clipped by 0 bases and J by 5 bases, with 10 bases between them. CDR1 and CDR2 (germline): MNHEY, SMNVEV (reference sequence). The CDR3 has 14 amino acids. The CDR3 region is CASSLSSGGETQYF. DNA for the CDR3: TGTGCCAGCAGTTTATCGTCAGGTGGGGAGACCCAGTACTTC.

V usage is TRBV30 and J usage is TRBJ2-7; no reliable D call. Germline-derived CDR1 and CDR2 are GTSNPN and SVGIG (reference sequence). The CDR3 is made up of 14 amino acids. The V end was cut by 0 bases, the J end by 6 bases, with 15 bases between. Here the CDR3 DNA reads TGTGCCTGGAGTGTAGGGTATGGAGCGCCCGAGCAGTACTTC. It codes for CAWSVGYGAPEQYF.

This chain links TRBV10-3 with TRBJ1-1; D remains unclear. The CDR3 loop spans 14 amino acids. Deletions cut 6 bases from V and 3 bases from J, with 14 bases between. Germline lookup yields CDR1 ENHRY and CDR2 SYGVKD. The CDR3: CAIRSSDVYTEAFF. CDR3 nucleotide sequence: TGTGCCATCAGGTCGTCCGATGTCTACACTGAAGCTTTCTTT.

The V gene is TRBV28, the J gene TRBJ2-7; D uncertain. Germline CDR1 and CDR2: MDHEN and SYDVKM. V was cut by 0 bases and J by 5 bases, with 2 bases left in between. CDR3 size: 11 residues. The CDR3 reads CASSLWDEQYF. The CDR3 DNA follows: TGTGCCAGCAGTTTATGGGACGAGCAGTACTTC.

CDR3 coding DNA: TGTGCCAGTAGGGACACAGGGGTAGGAGAAGAGACCCAGTACTTC. Its translation: CASRDTGVGEETQYF. The V call is TRBV19, the J call TRBJ2-5, with TRBD1 matching 7 bases. CDR1 is LNHDA and CDR2 is SQIVND in the germline V gene (reference sequence). This CDR3 has 15 residues. With V trimmed by 6 bases and J by 3 bases, 10 bases remained unmatched.

This chain links TRBV11-3 with TRBJ2-3; TRBD1 aligns across 8 bases. The CDR3 extends over 15 amino acids. Trimming took 5 bases from V and 4 from J; bases not matched to a gene: 8. The V gene's germline CDR1 is SGHNT and CDR2 YENEEA. Here the CDR3 reads CASSHGQGVADTQYF. Written as DNA, the CDR3 is TGTGCCAGCAGCCACGGACAGGGAGTTGCAGATACGCAGTATTTT.

The chain employs TRBV28 and TRBJ1-5, with a tentative D call TRBD1 (5 bases). V gave up 4 bases and J gave up 2 bases, with 18 bases separating them. Germline values: CDR1 MDHEN, CDR2 SYDVKM. This CDR3 has 17 amino acids. CDR3 sequence (DNA): TGTGCCAGCAGTTCCGTAGGCAGGGCTTGGGGCAATCAGCCCCAGCATTTT. Amino acid sequence: CASSSVGRAWGNQPQHF. The full variable domain, rest sourced from reference TRBV28 and TRBJ1-5, is DVKVTQSSRYLVKRTGEKVFLECVQDMDHENMFWYRQDPGLGLRLIYFSYDVKMKEKGDIPEGYSVSREKKERFSLILESASTNQTSMYLCASSSVGRAWGNQPQHFGDGTRLSIL.

The V gene is TRBV27, the J gene TRBJ1-5; 8 nucleotides match TRBD1. Trimming removed 9 bases from V and 6 bases from J; junction bases left unmatched: 7. This CDR3 contains 13 residues. The germline CDR1 and CDR2 sequences are MNHEY and SMNVEV (reference sequence). The chain's CDR3 is CASWTGTGQPQHF. For the CDR3, the DNA is TGTGCCAGTTGGACAGGGACGGGTCAGCCCCAGCATTTT.

This clone was recorded only once. This chain connects TRBV7-3 to TRBJ2-2; D gene ambiguous. The V end lost 0 bases, the J end lost 7 bases, and 12 bases lay between the germline ends. The germline gives CDR1 SGHTA, CDR2 FQGTGA. This CDR3 has 15 residues. This CDR3 reads CASSLTGRIRGELFF. In DNA, the CDR3 is TGTGCCAGCAGCTTAACAGGGCGGATCCGCGGGGAGCTGTTTTTT. The full variable domain, completed using reference TRBV7-3 and TRBJ2-2, is GAGVSQTPSNKVTEKGKYVELRCDPISGHTALYWYRQSLGQGPEFLIYFQGTGAADDSGLPNDRFFAVRPEGSVSTLKIQRTERGDSAVYLCASSLTGRIRGELFFGEGSRLTVL.

V usage is TRBV27 and J usage is TRBJ2-7, with D maybe TRBD2 (6 bases). CDR3 length: 15 residues. Germline V gene data show CDR1 as MNHEY and CDR2 as SMNVEV (reference sequence). Between the trimmed V and J ends, which lost 4 bases and 2 bases, there was a span of 15 bases. CDR3 in amino acids: CASSSRDFSAYEQYF. CDR3 nucleotide sequence: TGTGCCAGCAGTTCCCGGGACTTTTCCGCCTACGAGCAGTACTTC.

This clone was detected only once. The chain is built from TRBV27 and TRBJ2-2; 11 bases align to TRBD1. This CDR3 contains 13 residues. With V trimmed by 8 bases and J by 4 bases, 0 bases remained unmatched. Per germline, CDR1 MNHEY and CDR2 SMNVEV (reference sequence). The CDR3 nucleotides read TGTGCCAGCGGGACAGGGGGCACCGGGGAGCTGTTTTTT. Amino acid sequence: CASGTGGTGELFF.

In this sample, this clone turned up once. The gene calls are TRBV28 and TRBJ1-2; 10 bases match TRBD1. This CDR3 has 19 amino acids. Germline CDR1 is MDHEN and CDR2 is SYDVKM. Germline trimming cut 3 bases from V and 0 bases from J; bases unmatched to any gene: 13. CDR3 in amino acids: CASSFPDRDRGPANYGYTF. The CDR3 region has the DNA TGTGCCAGCAGTTTCCCAGACCGGGACAGGGGACCGGCTAACTATGGCTACACCTTC.